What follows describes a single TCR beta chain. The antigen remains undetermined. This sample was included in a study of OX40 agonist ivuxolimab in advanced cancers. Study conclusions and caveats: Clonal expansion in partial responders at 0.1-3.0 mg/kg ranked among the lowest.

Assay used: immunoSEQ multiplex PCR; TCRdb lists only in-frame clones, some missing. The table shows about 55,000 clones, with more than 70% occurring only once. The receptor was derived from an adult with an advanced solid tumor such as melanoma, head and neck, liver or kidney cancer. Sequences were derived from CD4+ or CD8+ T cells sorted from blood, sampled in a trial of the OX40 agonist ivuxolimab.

The CDR3 nucleotides read TGCGCCAGCAGCCAGGGGGGAGGGCAGTTCTTC. Translated, it gives CASSQGGGQFF. The chain recombines TRBV4-1 with TRBJ2-1, with D possibly TRBD2 on 6 matching bases. Germline CDR1 reads MGHRA; CDR2 reads YSYEKL. V lost 3 bases to trimming and J lost 12 bases, with 9 bases between them. The CDR3 sequence is 11 residues long.